The entry below gives a single TCR beta chain sequence along with its context. This specimen comes from a study of OX40 agonist ivuxolimab in advanced cancers. Germline-derived CDR1 and CDR2 are LNHDA and SQIVND (reference sequence). The CDR3 covers 14 residues. V was cut by 3 bases and J by 3 bases, with 12 bases left in between. Libraries were prepared by immunoSEQ multiplex PCR; TCRdb keeps only in-frame clonotypes and omits some of them. Altogether about 60,000 clones are present, around 80% being singletons, with the ten largest covering around 1%. The clonotype was recovered from an adult with an advanced solid tumor such as melanoma, head and neck, liver or kidney cancer. Specimen: CD4+ or CD8+ T cells sorted from blood, collected in a trial of the OX40 agonist ivuxolimab. The chain joins TRBV19 to TRBJ2-7; no clear D gene. The CDR3 protein is CASSMRSRFYEQYF. The DNA of the CDR3 is TGTGCCAGTAGTATGAGGTCGCGCTTCTACGAGCAGTACTTC. Full variable domain (outside the CDR3, taken from reference TRBV19 and TRBJ2-7): DGGITQSPKYLFRKEGQNVTLSCEQNLNHDAMYWYRQDPGQGLRLIYYSQIVNDFQKGDIAEGYSVSREKKESFPLTVTSAQKNPTAFYLCASSMRSRFYEQYFGPGTRLTVT.